In its sample, the clone carrying this T cell receptor beta chain was seen many times. These data come from a study of blood T cells in healthy people across ages. Overall study: Template switching retrieved approximately one barcoded beta molecule for each two T cells.

V was pared by 5 bases and J by 2 bases, with 20 bases between. The CDR3 loop spans 17 amino acids. Per germline, CDR1 SGHTA and CDR2 FQGNSA. A second PCR of about 6 to 11 cycles used a sample-barcoded 5' primer and a J-beta primer mix. Each CDR3 protein is one row after TCRdb ran MiXCR on the 5' RACE reads. The table shows hundreds of thousands of distinct CDR3 sequences, with more than 25% occurring only once. The genes are TRBV7-2 and TRBJ2-3; a possible D gene is TRBD2 (5 bases). The origin of this receptor is a woman aged 80 or over in good health. The sample comprised blood. In nucleotides, the CDR3 is TGTGCCAGCAGCAGAACCCCCTCGGCTAGCTCCACAGATACGCAGTATTTT. Translated: CASSRTPSASSTDTQYF.